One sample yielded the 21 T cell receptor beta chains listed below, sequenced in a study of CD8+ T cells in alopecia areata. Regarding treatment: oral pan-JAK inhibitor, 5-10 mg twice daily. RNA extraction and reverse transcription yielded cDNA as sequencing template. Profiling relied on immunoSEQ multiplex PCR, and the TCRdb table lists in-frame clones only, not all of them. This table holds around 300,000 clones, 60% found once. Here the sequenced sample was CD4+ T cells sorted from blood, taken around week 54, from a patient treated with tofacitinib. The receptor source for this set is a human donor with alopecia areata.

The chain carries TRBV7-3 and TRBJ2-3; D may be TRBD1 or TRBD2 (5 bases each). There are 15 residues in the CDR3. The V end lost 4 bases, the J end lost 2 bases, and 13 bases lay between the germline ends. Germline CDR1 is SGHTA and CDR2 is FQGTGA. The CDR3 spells CASSSQRGDTDTQYF. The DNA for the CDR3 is TGTGCCAGCAGCTCCCAACGGGGCGACACAGATACGCAGTATTTT. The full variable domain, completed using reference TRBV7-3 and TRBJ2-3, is GAGVSQTPSNKVTEKGKYVELRCDPISGHTALYWYRQSLGQGPEFLIYFQGTGAADDSGLPNDRFFAVRPEGSVSTLKIQRTERGDSAVYLCASSSQRGDTDTQYFGPGTRLTVL.

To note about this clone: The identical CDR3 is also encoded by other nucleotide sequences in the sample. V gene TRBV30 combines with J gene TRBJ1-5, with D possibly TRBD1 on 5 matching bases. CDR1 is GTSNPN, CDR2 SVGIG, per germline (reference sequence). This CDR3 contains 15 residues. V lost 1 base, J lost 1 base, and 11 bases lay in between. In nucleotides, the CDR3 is TGTGCCTGGAGTGCGGGGGAAAGAAGCAATCAGCCCCAGCATTTT. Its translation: CAWSAGERSNQPQHF.

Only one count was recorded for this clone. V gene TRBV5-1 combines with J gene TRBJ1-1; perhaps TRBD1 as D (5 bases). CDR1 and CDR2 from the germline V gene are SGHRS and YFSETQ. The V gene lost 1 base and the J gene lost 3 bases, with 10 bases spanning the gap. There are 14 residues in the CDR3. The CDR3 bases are TGCGCCAGCAGCTTGATCCGGGGGTACACTGAAGCTTTCTTT. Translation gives CASSLIRGYTEAFF.

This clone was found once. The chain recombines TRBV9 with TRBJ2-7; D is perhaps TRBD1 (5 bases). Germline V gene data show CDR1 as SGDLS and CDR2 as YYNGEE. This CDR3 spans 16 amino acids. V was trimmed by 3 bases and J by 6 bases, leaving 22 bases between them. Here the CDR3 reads CASSEIPSAGLGEQYF. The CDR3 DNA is TGTGCCAGCAGCGAAATCCCCTCGGCAGGGCTGGGCGAGCAGTACTTC. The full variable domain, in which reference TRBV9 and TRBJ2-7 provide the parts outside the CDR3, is DSGVTQTPKHLITATGQRVTLRCSPRSGDLSVYWYQQSLDQGLQFLIQYYNGEERAKGNILERFSAQQFPDLHSELNLSSLELGDSALYFCASSEIPSAGLGEQYFGPGTRLTVT.

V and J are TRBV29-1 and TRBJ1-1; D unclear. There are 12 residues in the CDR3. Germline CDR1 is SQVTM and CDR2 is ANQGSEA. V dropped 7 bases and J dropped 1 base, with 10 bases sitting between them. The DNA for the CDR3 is TGCAGCGGGACCCCCCGGAACACTGAAGCTTTCTTT. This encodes CSGTPRNTEAFF.

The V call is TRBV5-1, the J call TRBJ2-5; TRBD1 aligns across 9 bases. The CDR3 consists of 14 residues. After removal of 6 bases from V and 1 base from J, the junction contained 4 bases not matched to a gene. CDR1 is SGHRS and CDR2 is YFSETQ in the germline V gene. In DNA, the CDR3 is TGCGCCAGCAAGGGACAGGGTGCCCAAGAGACCCAGTACTTC. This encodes CASKGQGAQETQYF.

This CDR3 reads CSVDWGGDTQYF. The CDR3, as DNA: TGCAGCGTTGATTGGGGAGGAGATACGCAGTATTTT. The V and J genes are TRBV29-1 and TRBJ2-3; D may be TRBD2 (6 bases). Trimming shortened V by 3 bases and J by 5 bases, and 9 bases separated the two germline ends. This CDR3 is built from 12 residues. The germline gives CDR1 SQVTM, CDR2 ANQGSEA.

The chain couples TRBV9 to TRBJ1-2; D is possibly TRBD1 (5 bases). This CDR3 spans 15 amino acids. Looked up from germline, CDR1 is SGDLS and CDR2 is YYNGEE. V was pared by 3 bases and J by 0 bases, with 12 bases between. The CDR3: CASSAVGGANYGYTF. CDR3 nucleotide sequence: TGTGCCAGCAGCGCAGTGGGGGGAGCTAACTATGGCTACACCTTC.

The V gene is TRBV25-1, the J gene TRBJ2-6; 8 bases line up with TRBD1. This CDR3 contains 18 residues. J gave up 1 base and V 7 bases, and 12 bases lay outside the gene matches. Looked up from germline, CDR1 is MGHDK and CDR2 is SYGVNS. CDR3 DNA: TGTGCCAGCACTATAGCCGGGACAGGATCTTCTGGGGCCAACGTCCTGACTTTC. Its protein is CASTIAGTGSSGANVLTF.

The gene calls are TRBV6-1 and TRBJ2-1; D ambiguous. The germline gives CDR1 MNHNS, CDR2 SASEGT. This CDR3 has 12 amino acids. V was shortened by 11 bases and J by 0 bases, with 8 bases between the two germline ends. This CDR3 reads CAGQDSYNEQFF. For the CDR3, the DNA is TGTGCCGGGCAAGACTCCTACAATGAGCAGTTCTTC.

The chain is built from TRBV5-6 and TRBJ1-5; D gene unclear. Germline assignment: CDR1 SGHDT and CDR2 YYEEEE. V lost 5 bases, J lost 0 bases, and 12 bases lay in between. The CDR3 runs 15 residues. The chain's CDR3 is CASSRRTNSNQPQHF. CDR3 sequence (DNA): TGTGCCAGCAGTCGTAGGACTAATAGCAATCAGCCCCAGCATTTT.

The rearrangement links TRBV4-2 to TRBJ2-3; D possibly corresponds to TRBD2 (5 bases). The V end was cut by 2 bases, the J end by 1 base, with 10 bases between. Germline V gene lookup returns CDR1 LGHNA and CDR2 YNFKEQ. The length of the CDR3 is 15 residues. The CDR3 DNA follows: TGTGCCAGCAGCCAACAGGATAGCGGCACAGATACGCAGTATTTT. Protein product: CASSQQDSGTDTQYF.

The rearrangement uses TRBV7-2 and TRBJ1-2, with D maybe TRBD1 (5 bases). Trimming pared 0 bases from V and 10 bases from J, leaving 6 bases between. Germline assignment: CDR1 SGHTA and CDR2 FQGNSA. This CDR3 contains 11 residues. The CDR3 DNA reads TGTGCCAGCAGCTTAGCCAGGGACTACACCTTC. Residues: CASSLARDYTF.

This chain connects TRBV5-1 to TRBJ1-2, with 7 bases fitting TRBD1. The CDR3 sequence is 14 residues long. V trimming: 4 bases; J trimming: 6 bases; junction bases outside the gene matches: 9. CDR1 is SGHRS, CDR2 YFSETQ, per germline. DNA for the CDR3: TGCGCCAGCAGCAACCGGACAGGCTCCCATGGCTACACCTTC. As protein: CASSNRTGSHGYTF.

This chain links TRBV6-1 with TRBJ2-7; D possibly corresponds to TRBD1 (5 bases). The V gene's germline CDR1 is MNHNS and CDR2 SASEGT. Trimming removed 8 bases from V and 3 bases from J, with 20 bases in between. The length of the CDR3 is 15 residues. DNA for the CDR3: TGTGCCAGCGAATCATTTAACCGACAGATCTACGAGCAGTACTTC. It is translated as CASESFNRQIYEQYF.

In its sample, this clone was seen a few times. This CDR3 is CATRGAGDNYGYTF. As DNA, the CDR3 is TGTGCCACCCGAGGGGCAGGCGATAACTATGGCTACACCTTC. J is TRBJ1-2 and V is TRBV6-5; D perhaps matches TRBD1 (5 bases). V lost 10 bases and J lost 1, with 16 bases in between. The CDR3 runs 14 residues. Germline values: CDR1 MNHEY, CDR2 SVGAGI.

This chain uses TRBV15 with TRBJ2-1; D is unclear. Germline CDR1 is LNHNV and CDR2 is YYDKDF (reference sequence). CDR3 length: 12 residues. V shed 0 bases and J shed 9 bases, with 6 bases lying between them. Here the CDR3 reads CATSRDWGEQFF. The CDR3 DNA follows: TGTGCCACCAGCAGAGACTGGGGTGAGCAGTTCTTC.

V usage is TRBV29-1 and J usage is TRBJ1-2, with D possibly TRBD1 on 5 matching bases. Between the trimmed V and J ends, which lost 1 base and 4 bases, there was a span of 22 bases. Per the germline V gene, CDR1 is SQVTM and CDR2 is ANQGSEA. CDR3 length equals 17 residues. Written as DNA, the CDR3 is TGCAGCGTTGAAGGCTCCTGGGGAGCCAGGGTGCTCTATGGCTACACCTTC. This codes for CSVEGSWGARVLYGYTF.

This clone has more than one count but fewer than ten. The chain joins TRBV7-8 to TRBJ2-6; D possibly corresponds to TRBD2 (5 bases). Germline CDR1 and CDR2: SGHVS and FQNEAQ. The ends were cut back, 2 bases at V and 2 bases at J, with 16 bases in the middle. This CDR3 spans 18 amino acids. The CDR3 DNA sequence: TGTGCCAGCAGCTTAAGGATAGCGAATGGACCTGGGGCCAACGTCCTGACTTTC. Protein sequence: CASSLRIANGPGANVLTF.

This CDR3 reads CASSLVGGRTDTQYF. CDR3 sequence (DNA): TGTGCCAGCAGCTTAGTAGGCGGGAGGACAGATACGCAGTATTTT. The chain employs TRBV7-9 and TRBJ2-3, with 8 bases fitting TRBD2. The V segment lost 1 base and the J segment 3 bases; nucleotides outside the gene matches: 3. The germline CDR1 and CDR2 sequences are SEHNR and FQNEAQ (reference sequence). The CDR3 covers 15 residues.

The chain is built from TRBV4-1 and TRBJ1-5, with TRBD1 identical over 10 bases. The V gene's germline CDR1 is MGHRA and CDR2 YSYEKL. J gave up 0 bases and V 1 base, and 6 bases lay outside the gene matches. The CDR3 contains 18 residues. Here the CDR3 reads CASSQGQGASYSNQPQHF. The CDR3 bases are TGCGCCAGCAGCCAAGGACAGGGGGCGAGTTATAGCAATCAGCCCCAGCATTTT.